Shown below are 5 T cell receptor beta chains from a single sample sequenced in a study of shared clonotypes between healthy human individuals. Assay: immunoSEQ multiplex PCR; the TCRdb copy retains only in-frame clones and omits some. Of about 870,000 clones detected, 80% to 95% appear once; the ten largest clones hold about 25%. Terminally differentiated effector memory CD45RA+ cells were left out of the naive CD8 fraction, which was CD45RO-negative and positively selected for CCR7. Source material: naive CD8+ T cells sorted from blood. The source of these receptors is a man between 25 and 39 years old in good health.

The genes are TRBV4-1 and TRBJ2-1; 13 positions agree with TRBD2. V trimming: 1 base; J trimming: 9 bases; junction bases outside the gene matches: 15. CDR1 is MGHRA, CDR2 YSYEKL, per germline. This CDR3 has 19 residues. CDR3 sequence (DNA): TGCGCCAGCAGCCAAGTCTCGGGACTAGCGGGATGGTTTTGGGGTGAGCAGTTCTTC. As protein: CASSQVSGLAGWFWGEQFF.

The chain is built from TRBV15 and TRBJ2-5; tentatively, D is TRBD1 or TRBD2 (6 bases each). Germline-derived CDR1 and CDR2 are LNHNV and YYDKDF (reference sequence). The CDR3 has 14 residues. Trimming pared 3 bases from V and 3 bases from J, leaving 11 bases between. The CDR3 protein is CATSSPRGEETQYF. The CDR3 DNA sequence: TGTGCCACCAGCAGCCCTAGGGGGGAAGAGACCCAGTACTTC.

The rearrangement links TRBV28 to TRBJ1-1, with 7 nucleotides matching TRBD1. This CDR3 contains 13 residues. V lost 6 bases and J lost 6; bases outside the gene matches: 7. Germline assignment: CDR1 MDHEN and CDR2 SYDVKM. The CDR3 spells CASSKTGRAEAFF. The DNA of the CDR3 is TGTGCCAGCAGCAAGACAGGGCGGGCTGAAGCTTTCTTT.

The chain uses TRBV28 and TRBJ2-7; 9 bases are a match to TRBD1. Looked up from germline, CDR1 is MDHEN and CDR2 is SYDVKM. The CDR3 sequence is 16 residues long. The ends lost 6 bases at V and 2 bases at J; junction bases unmatched: 11. The DNA for the CDR3 is TGTGCCAGCAGCCCAATCGGGGACAGGGCGACCTACGAGCAGTACTTC. Protein sequence: CASSPIGDRATYEQYF.

The chain combines TRBV4-3 with TRBJ2-7; 9 bases fit TRBD1. After removal of 10 bases from V and 3 bases from J, the junction contained 4 bases not matched to a gene. The germline V gene encodes CDR1 LGHNA and CDR2 YSLEER. The CDR3 totals 12 residues. Here the CDR3 reads CANGQGSYEQYF. The CDR3 bases are TGCGCCAATGGACAGGGGAGCTACGAGCAGTACTTC.